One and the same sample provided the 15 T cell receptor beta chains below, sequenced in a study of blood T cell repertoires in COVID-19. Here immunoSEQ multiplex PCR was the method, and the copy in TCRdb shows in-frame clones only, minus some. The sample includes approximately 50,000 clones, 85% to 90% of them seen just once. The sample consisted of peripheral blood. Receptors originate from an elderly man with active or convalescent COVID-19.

This CDR3 reads CASSWEGMNTEAFF. CDR3 DNA sequence: TGTGCCAGCAGCTGGGAGGGCATGAACACTGAAGCTTTCTTT. The chain combines TRBV7-9 with TRBJ1-1; unclear D gene. Per the germline V gene, CDR1 is SEHNR and CDR2 is FQNEAQ (reference sequence). This CDR3 spans 14 amino acids. The germline V and J ends were trimmed by 4 bases and 0 bases, with 9 bases remaining between them.

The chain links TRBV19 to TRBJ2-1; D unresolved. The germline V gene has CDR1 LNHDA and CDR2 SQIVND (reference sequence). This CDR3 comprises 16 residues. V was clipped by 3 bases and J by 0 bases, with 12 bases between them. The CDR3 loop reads CASSILGMSSYNEQFF. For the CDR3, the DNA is TGTGCCAGTAGTATTCTGGGCATGAGCTCCTACAATGAGCAGTTCTTC.

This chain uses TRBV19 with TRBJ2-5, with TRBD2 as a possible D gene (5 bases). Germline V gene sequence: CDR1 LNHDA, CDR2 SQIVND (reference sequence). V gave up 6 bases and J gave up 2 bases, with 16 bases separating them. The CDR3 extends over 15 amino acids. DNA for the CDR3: TGTGCCAGTAGCGCCGGAGGCCCCGAACAAGAGACCCAGTACTTC. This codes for CASSAGGPEQETQYF.

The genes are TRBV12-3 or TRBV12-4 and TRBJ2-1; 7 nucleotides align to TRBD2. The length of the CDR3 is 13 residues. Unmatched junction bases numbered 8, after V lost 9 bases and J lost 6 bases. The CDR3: CASKLAIRNEQFF. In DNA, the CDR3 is TGTGCCAGTAAACTAGCGATTCGCAATGAGCAGTTCTTC.

The CDR3 region is CAISESATGSPLHF. In nucleotides, the CDR3 is TGTGCCATCAGTGAGTCTGCGACCGGGTCACCCCTCCACTTT. The chain joins TRBV10-3 to TRBJ1-6; D gene uncertain. Trimming took 0 bases from V and 10 from J, leaving 10 bases between them. This CDR3 has 14 amino acids. Germline V gene data show CDR1 as ENHRY and CDR2 as SYGVKD.

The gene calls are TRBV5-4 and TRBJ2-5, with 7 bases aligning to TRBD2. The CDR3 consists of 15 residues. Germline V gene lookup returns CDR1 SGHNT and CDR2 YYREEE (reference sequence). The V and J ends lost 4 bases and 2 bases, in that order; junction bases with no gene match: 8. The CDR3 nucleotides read TGTGCCAGCAGCCCCGGGGGAGGGGATCAAGAGACCCAGTACTTC. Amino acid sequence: CASSPGGGDQETQYF.

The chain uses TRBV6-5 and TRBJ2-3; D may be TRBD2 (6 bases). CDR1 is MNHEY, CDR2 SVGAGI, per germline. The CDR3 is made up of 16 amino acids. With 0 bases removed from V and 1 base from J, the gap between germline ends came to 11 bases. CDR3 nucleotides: TGTGCCAGCAGTTACTCTGGGGGGATGGGCACAGATACGCAGTATTTT. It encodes CASSYSGGMGTDTQYF.

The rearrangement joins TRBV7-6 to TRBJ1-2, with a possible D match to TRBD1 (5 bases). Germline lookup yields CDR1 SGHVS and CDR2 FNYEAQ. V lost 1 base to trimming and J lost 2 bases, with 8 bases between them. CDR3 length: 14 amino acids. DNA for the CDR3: TGTGCCAGCAGCTTAGTGGCAGGGAACTATGGCTACACCTTC. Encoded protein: CASSLVAGNYGYTF. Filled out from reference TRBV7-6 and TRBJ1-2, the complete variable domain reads GAGVSQSPRYKVTKRGQDVALRCDPISGHVSLYWYRQALGQGPEFLTYFNYEAQQDKSGLPNDRFSAERPEGSISTLTIQRTEQRDSAMYRCASSLVAGNYGYTFGSGTRLTVV.

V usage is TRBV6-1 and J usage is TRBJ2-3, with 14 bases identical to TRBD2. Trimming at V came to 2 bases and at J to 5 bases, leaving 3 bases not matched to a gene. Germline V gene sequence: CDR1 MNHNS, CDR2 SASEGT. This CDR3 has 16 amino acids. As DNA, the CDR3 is TGTGCCAGCAGTGAAACAGGACTAGCGGGGGGAGATACGCAGTATTTT. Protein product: CASSETGLAGGDTQYF.

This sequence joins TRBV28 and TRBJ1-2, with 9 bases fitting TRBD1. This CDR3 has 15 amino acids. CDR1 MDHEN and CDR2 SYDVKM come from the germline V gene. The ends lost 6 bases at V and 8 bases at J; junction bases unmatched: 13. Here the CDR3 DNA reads TGTGCCAGCAGCATGCACAGGGGGCGGAGTGGCGGCTACACCTTC. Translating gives CASSMHRGRSGGYTF.

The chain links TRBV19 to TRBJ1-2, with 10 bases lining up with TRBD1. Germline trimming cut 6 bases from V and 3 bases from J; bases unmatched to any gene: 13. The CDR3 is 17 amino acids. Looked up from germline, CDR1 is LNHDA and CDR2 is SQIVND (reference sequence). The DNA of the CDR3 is TGTGCCAGTAGAAGACCGGGACAGGGGCCAAGGGACTATGGCTACACCTTC. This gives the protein CASRRPGQGPRDYGYTF.

The CDR3 DNA reads TGTGCCAGCAGTGAATTTCCCGAAGGGGCTACTAATGAAAAACTGTTTTTT. This gives the protein CASSEFPEGATNEKLFF. The chain uses TRBV6-1 and TRBJ1-4; TRBD1 might be the D (5 bases). Germline V gives CDR1 MNHNS, CDR2 SASEGT. V shed 2 bases and J shed 2 bases, with 15 bases lying between them. The CDR3 contains 17 residues.

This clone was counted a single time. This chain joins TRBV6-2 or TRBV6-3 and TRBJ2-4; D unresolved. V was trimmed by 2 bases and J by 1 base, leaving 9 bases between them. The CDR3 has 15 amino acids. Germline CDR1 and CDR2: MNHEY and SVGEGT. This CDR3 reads CASSYQDFAKNIQYF. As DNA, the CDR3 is TGTGCCAGCAGTTACCAGGATTTCGCCAAAAACATTCAGTACTTC.

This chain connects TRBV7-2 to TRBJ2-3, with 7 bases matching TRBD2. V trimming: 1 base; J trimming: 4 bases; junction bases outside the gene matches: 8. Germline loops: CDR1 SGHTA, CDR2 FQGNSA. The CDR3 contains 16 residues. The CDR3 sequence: CASSLGRASGSDTQYF. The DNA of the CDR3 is TGTGCCAGCAGCTTAGGTCGGGCTAGCGGCTCAGATACGCAGTATTTT.

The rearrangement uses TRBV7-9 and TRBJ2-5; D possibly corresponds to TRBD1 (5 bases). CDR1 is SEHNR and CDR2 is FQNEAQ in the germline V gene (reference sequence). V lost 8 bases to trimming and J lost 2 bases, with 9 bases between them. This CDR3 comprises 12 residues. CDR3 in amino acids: CASRRQQETQYF. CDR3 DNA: TGTGCCAGCCGACGACAGCAAGAGACCCAGTACTTC. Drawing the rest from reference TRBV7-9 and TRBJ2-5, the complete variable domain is DTGVSQNPRHKITKRGQNVTFRCDPISEHNRLYWYRQTLGQGPEFLTYFQNEAQLEKSRLLSDRFSAERPKGSFSTLEIQRTEQGDSAMYLCASRRQQETQYFGPGTRLLVL.